Shown below are 17 T cell receptor beta chains from a single sample sequenced in a study of CXCR3-negative and CXCR3-positive naive CD8 T cells. Findings of the study overall: Naive CXCR3-positive cells had TRB CDR3s more hydrophobic than those of CXCR3-negative naive cells.

Through 5' RACE with UMI labels, the TRB cDNA libraries were prepared. TCRdb reprocessed the 5' RACE reads, keeping one entry per CDR3 protein, no DNA. With tens of thousands of distinct CDR3 sequences in the sample, the ten largest clones hold under 0.9%. No antigen is known for these receptors. Sample: naive CXCR3+ CD8+ T cells from blood. Specified subset: CD45RO-CCR7+CD27+CD95- naive CD8+ T cells expressing CXCR3 (TNR3+). All receptors derive from a human donor in good health. Some clones in this sample may be carry-over from other donors' samples.

The J gene is TRBJ2-7, the V gene TRBV19; as DNA is missing, the TRBD1 call by TCRdb cannot be tested. CDR3 length: 13 residues. Germline lookup yields CDR1 LNHDA and CDR2 SQIVND (reference sequence). CDR3 in amino acids: CASSPGENYEQYF.

The rearrangement links TRBV9 to TRBJ1-1; TCRdb names TRBD1, which stays unverified in the absence of DNA. Germline CDR1 reads SGDLS; CDR2 reads YYNGEE. This CDR3 region has 17 residues. CDR3 residues: CASSDQGAGGMNTEAFF. The full variable domain, with the rest looked up from reference TRBV9 and TRBJ1-1, is DSGVTQTPKHLITATGQRVTLRCSPRSGDLSVYWYQQSLDQGLQFLIQYYNGEERAKGNILERFSAQQFPDLHSELNLSSLELGDSALYFCASSDQGAGGMNTEAFFGQGTRLTVV.

The chain's CDR3 is CASSQGPPSSDPYNEQFF. The chain links TRBV14 to TRBJ2-1. CDR3 length equals 18 residues. Germline V gene lookup returns CDR1 SGHDN and CDR2 FVKESK.

The V call is TRBV11-3, the J call TRBJ1-1; TCRdb selects TRBD1, and the lack of DNA leaves this call unchecked. Looked up from germline, CDR1 is SGHNT and CDR2 is YENEEA. CDR3 length: 13 amino acids. The CDR3 is CASSWGGNTEAFF.

This rearrangement joins TRBV27 to TRBJ2-7; TCRdb selects TRBD1, and the lack of DNA leaves this call unchecked. The germline gives CDR1 MNHEY, CDR2 SMNVEV (reference sequence). This CDR3 comprises 14 residues. The CDR3 here is CASSSSGQGMKQYF.

The V and J genes are TRBV7-6 and TRBJ2-1; the TRBD2 assignment by TCRdb is unverifiable without DNA. CDR1 and CDR2 from the germline V gene are SGHVS and FNYEAQ. CDR3 length: 16 residues. The CDR3 protein is CASSLVGLAFVDEQFF.

The genes are TRBV21-1 and TRBJ1-1. TRBV21-1 counts as a pseudogene. The CDR3 contains 14 residues. The CDR3 is CAHSRFSMNTEAFF.

The chain combines TRBV29-1 with TRBJ2-1; TCRdb lists TRBD1, though no DNA is available to test this call. The CDR3 length is 13 residues. Germline-derived CDR1 and CDR2 are SQVTM and ANQGSEA. CDR3 amino acids: CSGGLGGIDEQFF.

This sequence joins TRBV28 and TRBJ1-4; checking the TCRdb D call of TRBD1 is not possible without DNA. The CDR3 consists of 18 residues. Germline CDR1 is MDHEN and CDR2 is SYDVKM. The CDR3 reads CASSLEQPPLATNEKLFF.

The chain employs TRBV7-9 and TRBJ1-4; TCRdb's D call, TRBD1, is unchecked because there is no DNA. This CDR3 contains 13 residues. Germline CDR1 and CDR2: SEHNR and FQNEAQ (reference sequence). The CDR3 loop reads CASSPPADEKLFF.

The chain joins TRBV15 to TRBJ2-1; TCRdb proposes TRBD1, but this gene call is untestable without DNA. CDR3 length: 15 residues. Germline loops: CDR1 LNHNV, CDR2 YYDKDF (reference sequence). This CDR3 is CATSRDFTGDNEQFF.

V is TRBV4-3 and J is TRBJ1-1; there is no DNA to check the TCRdb D call of TRBD1. The CDR3 runs to 14 residues. Germline values: CDR1 LGHNA, CDR2 YSLEER. The CDR3 here is CASSQPGVNTEAFF.

V usage is TRBV29-1 and J usage is TRBJ1-1; TCRdb outputs TRBD1, but without DNA this stays unchecked. The CDR3 length is 13 residues. In germline, CDR1 is SQVTM, CDR2 ANQGSEA. CDR3 loop: CSSGGSGYTEAFF.

The chain recombines TRBV27 with TRBJ2-7; TCRdb lists TRBD2, though no DNA is available to test this call. There are 14 residues in the CDR3. The germline V gene encodes CDR1 MNHEY and CDR2 SMNVEV (reference sequence). CDR3 region: CASSGGDSWDEQYF.

The CDR3 sequence: CASQKLSGSTDTQYF. This chain connects TRBV7-9 to TRBJ2-3; as DNA is missing, the TRBD2 call by TCRdb cannot be tested. The CDR3 consists of 15 residues. Germline CDR1 is SEHNR and CDR2 is FQNEAQ (reference sequence).

V and J are TRBV9 and TRBJ2-1; the D call of TRBD1 rests on TCRdb alone, since no DNA is present to check it. Germline-derived CDR1 and CDR2 are SGDLS and YYNGEE. The CDR3 is made up of 15 amino acids. This CDR3 is CASSVGGGEGNEQFF. Filled out from reference TRBV9 and TRBJ2-1, the complete variable domain reads DSGVTQTPKHLITATGQRVTLRCSPRSGDLSVYWYQQSLDQGLQFLIQYYNGEERAKGNILERFSAQQFPDLHSELNLSSLELGDSALYFCASSVGGGEGNEQFFGPGTRLTVL.

This chain links TRBV4-3 with TRBJ1-5. The CDR3 spans 13 residues. CDR1 LGHNA and CDR2 YSLEER come from the germline V gene. CDR3 sequence reads: CASSPWLNQPQHF.